This T cell receptor beta chain was sequenced for a study of CD8 T cells in ankylosing spondylitis. Overall study results and limits: According to the report, clones linked to the disease were significantly enriched in matched synovial fluid samples taken from ankylosing spondylitis patients. Peripheral blood samples showed relatively rare disease-linked clones, and these clones were CD8+. Previously reported in reactive arthritis synovial fluid and blood were some of the motif variants. The study identified a TCR beta motif of under ten highly homologous variants that appeared characteristic of ankylosing spondylitis blood.

Worth noting for this clonotype: Antigen: not known.

Researchers built TCR beta libraries using quantitative 5'-RACE with molecular barcodes. Each CDR3 protein is one row after TCRdb ran MiXCR on the 5' RACE reads. The data hold over 450,000 distinct CDR3 sequences, with roughly 13% observed a single time. Trimming left V 5 bases short and J 4 bases short, with 15 bases between. CDR1 is SEHNR and CDR2 is FQNEAQ in the germline V gene (reference sequence). The CDR3 spans 15 residues. Sequenced input: blood, either unsorted or a sorted T cell fraction (not recorded which). The receptor's source is a male donor with ankylosing spondylitis. The rearrangement links TRBV7-9 to TRBJ1-5; D remains ambiguous. CDR3 in amino acids: CASSPKGGPNQPQHF. The CDR3 bases are TGTGCCAGCAGCCCTAAGGGAGGGCCGAATCAGCCCCAGCATTTT.